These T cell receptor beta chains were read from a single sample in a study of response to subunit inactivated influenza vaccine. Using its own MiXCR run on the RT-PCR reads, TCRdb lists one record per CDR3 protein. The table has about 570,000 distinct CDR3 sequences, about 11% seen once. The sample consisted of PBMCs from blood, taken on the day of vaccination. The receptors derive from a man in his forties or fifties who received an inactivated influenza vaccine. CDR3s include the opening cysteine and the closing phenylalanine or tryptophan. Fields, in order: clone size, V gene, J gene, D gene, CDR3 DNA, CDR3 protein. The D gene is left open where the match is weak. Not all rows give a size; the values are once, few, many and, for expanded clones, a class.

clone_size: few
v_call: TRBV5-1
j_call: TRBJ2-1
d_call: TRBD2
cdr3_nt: TGCGCCAGCAGCCTTTCACTAGCGGGGGCCAACAATGAGCAGTTCTTC
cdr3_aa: CASSLSLAGANNEQFF

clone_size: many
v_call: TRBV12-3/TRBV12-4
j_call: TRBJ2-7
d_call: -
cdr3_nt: TGTGCCAGCAGTTCCGGGGCTGGCTACGAGCAGTACTTC
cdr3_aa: CASSSGAGYEQYF

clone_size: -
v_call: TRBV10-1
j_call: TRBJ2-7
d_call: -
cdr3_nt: TGCGCCAGCAGTGAGTCAGGACGCGACGGCGGAGAGCAGTACTTC
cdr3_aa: CASSESGRDGGEQYF

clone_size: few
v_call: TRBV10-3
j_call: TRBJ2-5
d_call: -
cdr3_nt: TGTGCCATCACCGAAGGGGGGGGGAAGACCCAGTACTTC
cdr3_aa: CAITEGGGKTQYF

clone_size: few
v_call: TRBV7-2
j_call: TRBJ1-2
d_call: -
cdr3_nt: TGTGCCAGCAGCGAAGGACGGTTGGGAGGCTACACCTTC
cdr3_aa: CASSEGRLGGYTF

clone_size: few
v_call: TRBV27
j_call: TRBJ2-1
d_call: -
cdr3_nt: TGTGCCAGCAGTCGGGTAGCGTTGTTCAATGAGCAGTTCTTC
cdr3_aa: CASSRVALFNEQFF

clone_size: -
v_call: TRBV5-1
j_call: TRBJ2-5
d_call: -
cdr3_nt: TGCGCCAGCAGCTGGTCAGCGAACCAAGAGACCCAGTACTTC
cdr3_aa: CASSWSANQETQYF

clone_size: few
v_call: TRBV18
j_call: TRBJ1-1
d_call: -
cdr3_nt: TGTGCCAGCTCACCACTTTCGCTCGGGGAAACTGAAGCTTTCTTT
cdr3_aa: CASSPLSLGETEAFF

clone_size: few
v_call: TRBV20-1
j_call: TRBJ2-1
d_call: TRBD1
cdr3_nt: TGCAGTGCTAACGCCGCGGGACAGGGCGATGAGCAGTTCTTC
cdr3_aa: CSANAAGQGDEQFF

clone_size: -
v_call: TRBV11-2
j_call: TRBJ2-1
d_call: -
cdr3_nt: TGTGCCAGCAGTCTTGGGCCCCAGGGCTCCTACAATGAGCAGTTCTTC
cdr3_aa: CASSLGPQGSYNEQFF

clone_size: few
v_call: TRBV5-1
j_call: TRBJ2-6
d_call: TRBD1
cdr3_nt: TGCGCCAGCAGCTGGGGACAGGGGGGTCCTGGGGCCAACGTCCTGACTTTC
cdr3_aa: CASSWGQGGPGANVLTF

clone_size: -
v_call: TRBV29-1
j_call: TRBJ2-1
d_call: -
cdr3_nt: TGCAGCGTTGTTGGTCTAGCGAGAAATGAGCAGTTCTTC
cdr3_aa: CSVVGLARNEQFF

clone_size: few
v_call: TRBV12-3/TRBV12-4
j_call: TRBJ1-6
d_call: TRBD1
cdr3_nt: TGTGCCAGCAGTCCCCGACAGGGAAATAATTCACCCCTCCACTTT
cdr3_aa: CASSPRQGNNSPLHF

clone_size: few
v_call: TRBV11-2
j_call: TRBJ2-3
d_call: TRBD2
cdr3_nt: TGTGCCAGCAGCTCCTCTGGACTAGCGGGATTGGGCACAGATACGCAGTATTTT
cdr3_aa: CASSSSGLAGLGTDTQYF

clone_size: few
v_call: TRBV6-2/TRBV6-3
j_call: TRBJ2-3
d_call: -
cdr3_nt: TGTGCCAGCAGTTACTCCCTCTTTCGGCAGTATTTT
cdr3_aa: CASSYSLFRQYF

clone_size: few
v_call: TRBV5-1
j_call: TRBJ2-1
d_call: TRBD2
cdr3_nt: TGCGCCAGCATTCGCCCTAGCGGGAGGGCACATGAGCAGTTCTTC
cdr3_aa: CASIRPSGRAHEQFF

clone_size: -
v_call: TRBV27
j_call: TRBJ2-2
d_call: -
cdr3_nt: TGTGCCAGCAGTTACACTGGATGGGGAGGCGCCGGGGAGCTGTTTTTT
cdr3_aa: CASSYTGWGGAGELFF

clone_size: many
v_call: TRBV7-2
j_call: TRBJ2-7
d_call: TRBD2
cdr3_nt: TGTGCCAGCAGCTTAGGTAGCGGGAGTATTTACGAGCAGTACTTC
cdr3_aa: CASSLGSGSIYEQYF

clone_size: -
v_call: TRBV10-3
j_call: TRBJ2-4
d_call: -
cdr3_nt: TGTGCCATCAGTGATAGTGGGGGAATTCAGTACTTC
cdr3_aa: CAISDSGGIQYF

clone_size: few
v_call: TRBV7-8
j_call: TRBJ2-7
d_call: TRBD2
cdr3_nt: TGTGCCAGCAGCACGACGACTAGCGCCTCCTACGAGCAGTACTTC
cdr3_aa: CASSTTTSASYEQYF

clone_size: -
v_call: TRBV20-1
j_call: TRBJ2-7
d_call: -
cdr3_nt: TGCAGTGCTAGAACGCTGCCTGGGGCTCTGTACGAGCAGTACTTC
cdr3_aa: CSARTLPGALYEQYF

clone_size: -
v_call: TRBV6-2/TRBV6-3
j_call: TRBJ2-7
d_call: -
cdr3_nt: TGTGCCAGCAGTTACCCAATAAGAACTAAGACCTACGAGCAGTACTTC
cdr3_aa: CASSYPIRTKTYEQYF

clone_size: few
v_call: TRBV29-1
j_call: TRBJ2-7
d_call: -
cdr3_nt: TGCAGCGTTGAAAACGAAGGGGGCTCCTACGAGCAGTACTTC
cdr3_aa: CSVENEGGSYEQYF

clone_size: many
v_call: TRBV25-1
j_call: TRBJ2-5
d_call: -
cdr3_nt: TGTGCCAGCAGAACAGAGAGGGGGGAGACCCAGTACTTC
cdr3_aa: CASRTERGETQYF

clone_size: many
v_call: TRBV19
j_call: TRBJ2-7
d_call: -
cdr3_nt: TGTGCCAGTAGCCCCTCCCAGGGCAACTATTTCGAGCAGTACTTC
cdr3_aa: CASSPSQGNYFEQYF

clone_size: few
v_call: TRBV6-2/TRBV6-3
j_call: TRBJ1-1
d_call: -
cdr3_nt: TGTGCCAGCAGACACGCTAGCACTGAAGCTTTCTTT
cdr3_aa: CASRHASTEAFF

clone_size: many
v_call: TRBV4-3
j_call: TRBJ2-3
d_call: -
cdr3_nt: TGCGCCAGCAGCCAAGATTACAGGGAGGTGGATACGCAGTATTTT
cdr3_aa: CASSQDYREVDTQYF

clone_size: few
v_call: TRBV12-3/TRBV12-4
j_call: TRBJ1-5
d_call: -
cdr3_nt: TGTGCCAGCAGTTTAGGGCAACAGCCCCAGCATTTT
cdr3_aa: CASSLGQQPQHF